This entry is about one T cell receptor (beta chain). Its antigen is currently unknown. The record originates from a study of early T cells in non-severe SARS-CoV-2 infection. Study-wide points: Database matching using VDJdb favored anti-spike CD8 responses, with private and CD4 specificities left missing.

MiXCR, applied by TCRdb to the 5' RACE reads, yields one record per CDR3 protein. The sample records 57,000 or so distinct CDR3 sequences, roughly 13% being singletons. The sample consisted of whole blood. This sequence was found in an adult who was a healthcare worker with PCR-confirmed SARS-CoV-2 infection or an uninfected control (not recorded which).

The CDR3 reads CASSTDGTDRFETQYF. CDR3 in DNA: TGTGCCAGCAGCACAGACGGGACAGATAGATTCGAGACCCAGTACTTC. The V and J genes are TRBV7-2 and TRBJ2-5, with TRBD1 identical over 7 bases. Germline V gene sequence: CDR1 SGHTA, CDR2 FQGNSA. The CDR3 consists of 16 residues. The V and J ends lost 5 bases and 5 bases, in that order; junction bases with no gene match: 14. The entire variable domain, with the rest obtained from reference TRBV7-2 and TRBJ2-5, is as follows: GAGVSQSPSNKVTEKGKDVELRCDPISGHTALYWYRQSLGQGLEFLIYFQGNSAPDKSGLPSDRFSAERTGGSVSTLTIQRTQQEDSAVYLCASSTDGTDRFETQYFGPGTRLLVL.